The clone carrying this T cell receptor (beta chain) was detected many times. What it binds is not known. The data were obtained in a study of identical twins. Study-level findings and limits: It was out-of-frame TCR alpha sharing in monozygotic twins that models underestimated.

CDR1 and CDR2 (germline): SGHRS, YFSETQ. The V end was cut by 0 bases, the J end by 6 bases, with 12 bases between. The CDR3 has 14 residues. A universal primer site was incorporated via template switching, and the cDNA contained unique molecular identifiers. A single record per CDR3 protein comes from TCRdb applying MiXCR to the 5' RACE reads. The sample lists hundreds of thousands of distinct CDR3 sequences, approximately 18% seen once, with around 14% in the top ten. The sample was also reused in another study, on T cells expressing NK-cell markers. That paper notes: Among several donors, these clonotypes also ranked first in the CD3+CD56-NKG2C+ fraction.

This receptor was identified in a woman under 30 in good health. The material sequenced was PBMCs. V is TRBV5-1 and J is TRBJ1-1; D unresolved. The CDR3: CASSLGTMPAEAFF. In nucleotides, the CDR3 is TGCGCCAGCAGCTTGGGGACGATGCCGGCTGAAGCTTTCTTT.